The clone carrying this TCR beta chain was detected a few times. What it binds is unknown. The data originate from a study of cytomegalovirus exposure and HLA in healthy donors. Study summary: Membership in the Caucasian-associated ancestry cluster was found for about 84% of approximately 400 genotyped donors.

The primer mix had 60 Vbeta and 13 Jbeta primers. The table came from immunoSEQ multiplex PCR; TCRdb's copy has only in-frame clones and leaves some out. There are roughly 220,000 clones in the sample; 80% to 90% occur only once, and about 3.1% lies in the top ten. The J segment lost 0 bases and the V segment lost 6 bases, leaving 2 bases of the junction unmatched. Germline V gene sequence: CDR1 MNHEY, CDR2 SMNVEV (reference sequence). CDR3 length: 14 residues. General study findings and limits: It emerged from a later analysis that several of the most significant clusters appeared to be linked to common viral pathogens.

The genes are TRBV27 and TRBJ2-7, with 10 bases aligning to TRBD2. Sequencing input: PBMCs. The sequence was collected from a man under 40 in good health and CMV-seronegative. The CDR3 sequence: CASRIAGGSYEQYF. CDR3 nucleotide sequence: TGTGCCAGCAGGATAGCGGGGGGCTCCTACGAGCAGTACTTC.